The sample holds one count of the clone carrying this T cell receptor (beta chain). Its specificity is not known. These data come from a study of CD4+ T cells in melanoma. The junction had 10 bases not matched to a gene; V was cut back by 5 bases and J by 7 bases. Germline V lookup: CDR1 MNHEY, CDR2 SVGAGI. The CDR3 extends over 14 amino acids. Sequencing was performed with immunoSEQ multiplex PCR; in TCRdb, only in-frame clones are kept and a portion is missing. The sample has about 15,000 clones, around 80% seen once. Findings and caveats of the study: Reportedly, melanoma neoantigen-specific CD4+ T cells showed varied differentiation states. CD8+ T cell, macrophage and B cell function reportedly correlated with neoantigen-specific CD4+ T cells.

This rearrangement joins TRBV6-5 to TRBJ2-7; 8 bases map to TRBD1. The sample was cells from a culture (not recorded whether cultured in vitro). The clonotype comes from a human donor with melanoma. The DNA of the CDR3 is TGTGCCAGCAGTCCAGGGACAGGCCTACGAGAGCAGTACTTC. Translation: CASSPGTGLREQYF.